The clone carrying this T cell receptor beta chain has a count of ten or more. Its antigen is unknown. A single record per CDR3 protein comes from TCRdb applying MiXCR to the 5' RACE reads. The sample carries around 550,000 distinct CDR3 sequences, approximately 21% recorded once. This entry comes from a study of T cells after yellow fever vaccination. Findings of the study overall: Sorted repertoires could include abundant contaminating clonotypes from bulk cells.

Here the sequenced sample was PBMCs, taken 15 days after the yellow fever booster vaccination. The receptor's source is a man aged 25-40 years who received the YFV17D yellow fever vaccine.

CDR3 nucleotide sequence: TGTGCCATCAGTGAGGGGACTAGCGGATACAATGAGCAGTTCTTC. Translated, it gives CAISEGTSGYNEQFF. V usage is TRBV10-3 and J usage is TRBJ2-1; TRBD2 agrees at 11 bases. This CDR3 spans 15 amino acids. J gave up 4 bases and V 2 bases, and 1 base lay outside the gene matches. Germline lookup yields CDR1 ENHRY and CDR2 SYGVKD.